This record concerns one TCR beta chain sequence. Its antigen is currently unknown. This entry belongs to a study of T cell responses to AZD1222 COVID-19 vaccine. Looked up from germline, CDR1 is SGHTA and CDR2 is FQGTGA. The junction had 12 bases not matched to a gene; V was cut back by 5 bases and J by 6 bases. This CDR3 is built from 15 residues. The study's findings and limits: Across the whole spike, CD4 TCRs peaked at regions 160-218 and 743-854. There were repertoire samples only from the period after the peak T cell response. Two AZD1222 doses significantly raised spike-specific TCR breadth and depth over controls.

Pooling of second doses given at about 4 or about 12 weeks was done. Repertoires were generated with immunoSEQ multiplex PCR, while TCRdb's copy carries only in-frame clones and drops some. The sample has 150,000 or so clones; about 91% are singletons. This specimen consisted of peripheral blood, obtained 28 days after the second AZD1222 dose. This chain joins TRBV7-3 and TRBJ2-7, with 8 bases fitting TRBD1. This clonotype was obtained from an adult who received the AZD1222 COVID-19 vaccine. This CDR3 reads CASSPWGDRGGEQYF. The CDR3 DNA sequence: TGTGCCAGCAGCCCGTGGGGCGACAGGGGCGGCGAGCAGTACTTC.